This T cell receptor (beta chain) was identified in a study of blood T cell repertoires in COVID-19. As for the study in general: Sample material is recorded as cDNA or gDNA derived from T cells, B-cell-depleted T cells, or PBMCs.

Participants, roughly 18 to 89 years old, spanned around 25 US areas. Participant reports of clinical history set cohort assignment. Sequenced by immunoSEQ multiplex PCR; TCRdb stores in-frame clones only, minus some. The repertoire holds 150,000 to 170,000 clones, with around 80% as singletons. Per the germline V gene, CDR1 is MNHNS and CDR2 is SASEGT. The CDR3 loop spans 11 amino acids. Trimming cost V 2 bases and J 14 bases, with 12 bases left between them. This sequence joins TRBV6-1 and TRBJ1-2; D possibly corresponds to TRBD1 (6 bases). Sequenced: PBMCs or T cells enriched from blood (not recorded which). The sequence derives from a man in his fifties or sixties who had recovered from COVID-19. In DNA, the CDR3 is TGTGCCAGCAGTGAACAACGGACAGATACCTTC. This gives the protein CASSEQRTDTF.